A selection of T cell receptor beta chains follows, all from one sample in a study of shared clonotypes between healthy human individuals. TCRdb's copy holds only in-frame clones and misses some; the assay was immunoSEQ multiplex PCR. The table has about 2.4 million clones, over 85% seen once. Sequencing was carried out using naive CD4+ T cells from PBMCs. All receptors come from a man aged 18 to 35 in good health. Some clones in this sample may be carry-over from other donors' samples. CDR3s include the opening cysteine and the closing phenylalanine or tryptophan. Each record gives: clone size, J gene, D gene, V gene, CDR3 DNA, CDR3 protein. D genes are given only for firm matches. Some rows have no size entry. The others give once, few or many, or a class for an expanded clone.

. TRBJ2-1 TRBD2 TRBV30 TGTGCCTGGAGTACTAGCGTAAATGAGCAGTTCTTC CAWSTSVNEQFF
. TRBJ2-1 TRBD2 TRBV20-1 TGCAGTGCCGTCGGGACTAGCTCGCTCTTC CSAVGTSSLF
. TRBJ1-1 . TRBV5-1 TGCGCCAGCAGCTTGGGTACGGGTATGACTGAAGCTTTCTTT CASSLGTGMTEAFF
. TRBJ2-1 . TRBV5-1 TGCGCCAGCAGCTTGGCTCCTAGTGCCGGCTCCTACAATGAGCAGTTCTTC CASSLAPSAGSYNEQFF
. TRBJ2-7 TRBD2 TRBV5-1 TGCGCCAGCAGCTTGGGGTTGGCGGGAGGAGCCGACGAGCAGTACTTC CASSLGLAGGADEQYF
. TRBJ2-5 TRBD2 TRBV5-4 TGTGCCAGCAGCTCGAACTCGGCGGGAGGGTCGGAGACCCAGTACTTC CASSSNSAGGSETQYF
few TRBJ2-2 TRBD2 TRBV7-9 TGTGCCAGCAGCTTAGGCGCTAGCGGGAGGCCCTCGAACACCGGGGAGCTGTTTTTT CASSLGASGRPSNTGELFF
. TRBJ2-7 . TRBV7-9 TGTGCCTTGGGAGCCTACGAGCAGTACTTC CALGAYEQYF
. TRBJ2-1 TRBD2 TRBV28 TGTGCCAGCAGTCACTTCAAACTAGCGGGAGGGCCGAGTGAGCAGTTCTTC CASSHFKLAGGPSEQFF
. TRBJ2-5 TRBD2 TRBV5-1 TGCGCCAGCAGCTTGGTAGGGACTAGCCAAGAGACCCAGTACTTC CASSLVGTSQETQYF
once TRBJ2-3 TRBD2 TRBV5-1 TGCGCCAGCAGCTTTAGCGGGATCCGTGGAGATACGCAGTATTTT CASSFSGIRGDTQYF
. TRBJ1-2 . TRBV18 TGTGCCAGCTCACCAGGGTCCGGCTACACCTTC CASSPGSGYTF
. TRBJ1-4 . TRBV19 TGTGCCAGTAGCGGAGGTTCCTTAGGGAATGAAAAACTGTTTTTT CASSGGSLGNEKLFF
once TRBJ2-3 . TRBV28 TGTGCCAGCAGTGCGGGACTCTTAGCAGTGACAGATACGCAGTATTTT CASSAGLLAVTDTQYF
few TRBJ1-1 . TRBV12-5 TGTGCTAGTGGTTTCTCTGGTAACACTGAAGCTTTCTTT CASGFSGNTEAFF
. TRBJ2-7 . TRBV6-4 TGTGCCAGCAGCCACGGGACGCCTCACTCCCCATTTTCCTACGAGCAGTACTTC CASSHGTPHSPFSYEQYF
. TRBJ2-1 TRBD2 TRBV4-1 TGCGCCACCAAGCCGGGACTAGGGGCCAATGAGCAGTTCTTC CATKPGLGANEQFF
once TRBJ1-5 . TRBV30 TGTGCCTGGAGGGGAAACAATCAGCCCCAGCATTTT CAWRGNNQPQHF
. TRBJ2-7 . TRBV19 TGTGCCAGTAGTGGGCAGCTCCCTTCCTACGAGCAGTACTTC CASSGQLPSYEQYF
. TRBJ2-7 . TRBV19 TGTGCCAGTAGTATAGATCTGGGCGGGGACGAGCAGTACTTC CASSIDLGGDEQYF
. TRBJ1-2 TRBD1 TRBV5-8 TGTGCCAGCAGTAGGACAGGGATCTATGGCTACACCTTC CASSRTGIYGYTF
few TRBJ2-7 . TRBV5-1 TGCGCCAGCAGCTTACAGGGTTTCAACTACGAGCAGTACTTC CASSLQGFNYEQYF
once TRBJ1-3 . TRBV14 TGTGCCAGCACTGGAACCCGGGTTCCCGGAAACACCATATATTTT CASTGTRVPGNTIYF
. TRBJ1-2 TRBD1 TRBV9 TGTGCCAGCAGCGTACAGGGGGCTAACTATGGCTACACCTTC CASSVQGANYGYTF
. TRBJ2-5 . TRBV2 TGTGCCAGCCCTACTTTGCCCCCCGATATGGAGACCCAGTACTTC CASPTLPPDMETQYF
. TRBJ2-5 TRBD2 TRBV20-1 TGCAGCTGCGGGAGACTGGAGACCCAGTACTTC CSCGRLETQYF
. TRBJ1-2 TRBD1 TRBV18 TGTGCCAGCTCAGAAAAGGGGGCCGGCTATGGCTACACCTTC CASSEKGAGYGYTF
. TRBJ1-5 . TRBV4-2 TGTGCCAGCAGCCAAGACAGCCCGATAAGTCAGCCCCAGCATTTT CASSQDSPISQPQHF
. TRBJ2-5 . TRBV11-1 TGTGCCAGCAGCTTAGGTGTTAGCGGACAAGAGACCCAGTACTTC CASSLGVSGQETQYF
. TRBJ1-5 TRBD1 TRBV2 TGTGCCAGCACCCCGGAGGGACAGGGAAATCAGCCCCAGCATTTT CASTPEGQGNQPQHF
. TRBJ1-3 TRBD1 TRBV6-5 TGTGCCAGCAGTTACTCGGAGGGGGCGCAAGGAAACACCATATATTTT CASSYSEGAQGNTIYF
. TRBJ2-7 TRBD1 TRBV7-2 TGTGCCAGCAGCACCGACAGGGCTTACCCGTACGAGCAGTACTTC CASSTDRAYPYEQYF